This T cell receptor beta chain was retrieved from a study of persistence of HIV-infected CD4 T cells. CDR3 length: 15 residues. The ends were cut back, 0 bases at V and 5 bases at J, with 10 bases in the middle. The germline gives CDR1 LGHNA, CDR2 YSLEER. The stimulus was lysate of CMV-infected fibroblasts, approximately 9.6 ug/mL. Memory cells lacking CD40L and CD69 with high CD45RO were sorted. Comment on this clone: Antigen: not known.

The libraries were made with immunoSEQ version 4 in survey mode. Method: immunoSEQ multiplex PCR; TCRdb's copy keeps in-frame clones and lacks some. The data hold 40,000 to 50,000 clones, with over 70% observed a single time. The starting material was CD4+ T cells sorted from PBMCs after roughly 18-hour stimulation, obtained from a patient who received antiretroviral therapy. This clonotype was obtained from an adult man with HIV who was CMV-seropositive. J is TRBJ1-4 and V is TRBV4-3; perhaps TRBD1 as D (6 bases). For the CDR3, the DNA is TGCGCCAGCAGCCAAGATGGAAGGGGGAATGAAAAACTGTTTTTT. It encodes CASSQDGRGNEKLFF.